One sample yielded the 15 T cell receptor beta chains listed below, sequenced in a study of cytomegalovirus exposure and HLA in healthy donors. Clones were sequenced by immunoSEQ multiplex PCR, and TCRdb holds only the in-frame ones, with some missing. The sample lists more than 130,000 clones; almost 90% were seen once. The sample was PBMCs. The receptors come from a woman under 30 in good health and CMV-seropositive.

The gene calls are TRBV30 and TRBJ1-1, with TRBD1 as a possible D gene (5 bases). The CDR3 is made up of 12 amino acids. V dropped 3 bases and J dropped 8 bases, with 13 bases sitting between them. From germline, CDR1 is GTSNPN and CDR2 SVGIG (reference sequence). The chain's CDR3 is CAWRANRWEAFF. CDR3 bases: TGTGCCTGGAGAGCGAACAGGTGGGAAGCTTTCTTT.

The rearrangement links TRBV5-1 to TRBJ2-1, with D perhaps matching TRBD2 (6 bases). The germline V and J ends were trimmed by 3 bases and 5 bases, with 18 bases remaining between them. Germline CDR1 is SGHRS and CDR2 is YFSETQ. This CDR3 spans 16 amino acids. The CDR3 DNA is TGCGCCAGCAGCTGGAGGGGAACGATGAATAACAATGAGCAGTTCTTC. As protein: CASSWRGTMNNNEQFF. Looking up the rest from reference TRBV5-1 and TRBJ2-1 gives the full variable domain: KAGVTQTPRYLIKTRGQQVTLSCSPISGHRSVSWYQQTPGQGLQFLFEYFSETQRNKGNFPGRFSGRQFSNSRSEMNVSTLELGDSALYLCASSWRGTMNNNEQFFGPGTRLTVL.

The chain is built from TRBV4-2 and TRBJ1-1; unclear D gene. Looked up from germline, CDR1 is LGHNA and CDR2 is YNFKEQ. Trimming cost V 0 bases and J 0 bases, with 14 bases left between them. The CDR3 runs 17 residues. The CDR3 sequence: CASSQEYTWGVNTEAFF. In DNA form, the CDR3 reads TGTGCCAGCAGCCAAGAATATACTTGGGGAGTGAACACTGAAGCTTTCTTT.

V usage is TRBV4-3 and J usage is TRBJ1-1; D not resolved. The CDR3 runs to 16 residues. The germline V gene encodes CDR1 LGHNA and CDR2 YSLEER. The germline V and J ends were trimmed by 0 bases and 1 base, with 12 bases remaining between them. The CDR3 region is CASSQDYGPKNTEAFF. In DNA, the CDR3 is TGCGCCAGCAGCCAAGATTATGGGCCAAAGAACACTGAAGCTTTCTTT.

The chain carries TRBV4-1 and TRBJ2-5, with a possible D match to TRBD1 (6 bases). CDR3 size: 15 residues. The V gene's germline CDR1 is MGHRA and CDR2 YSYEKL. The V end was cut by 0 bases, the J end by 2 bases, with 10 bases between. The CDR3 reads CASSQDRTVQETQYF. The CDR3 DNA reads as TGCGCCAGCAGCCAAGATCGGACAGTGCAAGAGACCCAGTACTTC.

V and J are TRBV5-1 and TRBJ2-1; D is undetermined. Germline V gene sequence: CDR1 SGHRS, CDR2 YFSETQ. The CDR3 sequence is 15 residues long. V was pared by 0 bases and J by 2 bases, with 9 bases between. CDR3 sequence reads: CASSLEAGPYNEQFF. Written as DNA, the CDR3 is TGCGCCAGCAGCTTGGAGGCAGGCCCCTACAATGAGCAGTTCTTC.

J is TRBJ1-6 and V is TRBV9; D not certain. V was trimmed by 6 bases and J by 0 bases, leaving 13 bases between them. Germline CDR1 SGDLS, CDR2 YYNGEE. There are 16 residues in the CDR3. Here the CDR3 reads CASTAGGNSYNSPLHF. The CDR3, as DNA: TGTGCCAGCACCGCCGGCGGGAACTCCTATAATTCACCCCTCCACTTT.

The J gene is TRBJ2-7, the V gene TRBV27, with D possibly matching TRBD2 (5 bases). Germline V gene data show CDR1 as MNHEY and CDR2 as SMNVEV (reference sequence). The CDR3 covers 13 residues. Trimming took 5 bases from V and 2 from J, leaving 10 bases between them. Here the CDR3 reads CASSDGLAYEQYF. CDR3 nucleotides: TGTGCCAGCAGTGACGGACTGGCCTACGAGCAGTACTTC.

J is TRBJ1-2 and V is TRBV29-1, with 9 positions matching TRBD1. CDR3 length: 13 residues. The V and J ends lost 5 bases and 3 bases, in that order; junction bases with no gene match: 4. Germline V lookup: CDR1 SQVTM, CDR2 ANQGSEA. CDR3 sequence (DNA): TGCAGCGTTTTGGGACAGGGAGACTATGGCTACACCTTC. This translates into CSVLGQGDYGYTF.

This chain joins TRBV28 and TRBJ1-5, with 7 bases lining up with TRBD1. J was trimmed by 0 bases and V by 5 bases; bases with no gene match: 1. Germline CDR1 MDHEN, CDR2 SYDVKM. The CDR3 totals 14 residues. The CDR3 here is CASSPGGSNQPQHF. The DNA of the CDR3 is TGTGCCAGCAGTCCAGGGGGTAGCAATCAGCCCCAGCATTTT.

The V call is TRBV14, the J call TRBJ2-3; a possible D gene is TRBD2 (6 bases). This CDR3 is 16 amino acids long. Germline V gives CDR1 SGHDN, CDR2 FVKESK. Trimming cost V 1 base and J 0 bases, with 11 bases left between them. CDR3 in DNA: TGTGCCAGCAGCCAAGTTGCGGGGCTTAGCACAGATACGCAGTATTTT. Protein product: CASSQVAGLSTDTQYF. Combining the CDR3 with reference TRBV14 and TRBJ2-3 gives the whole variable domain EAGVTQFPSHSVIEKGQTVTLRCDPISGHDNLYWYRRVMGKEIKFLLHFVKESKQDESGMPNNRFLAERTGGTYSTLKVQPAELEDSGVYFCASSQVAGLSTDTQYFGPGTRLTVL.

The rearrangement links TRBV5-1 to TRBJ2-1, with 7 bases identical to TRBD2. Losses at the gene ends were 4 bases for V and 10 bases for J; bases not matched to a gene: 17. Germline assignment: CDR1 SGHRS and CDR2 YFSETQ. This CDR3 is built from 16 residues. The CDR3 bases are TGCGCCAGCAGCAAACAAAAGACTAGCCCTCATGAAGAGCAGTTCTTC. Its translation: CASSKQKTSPHEEQFF.

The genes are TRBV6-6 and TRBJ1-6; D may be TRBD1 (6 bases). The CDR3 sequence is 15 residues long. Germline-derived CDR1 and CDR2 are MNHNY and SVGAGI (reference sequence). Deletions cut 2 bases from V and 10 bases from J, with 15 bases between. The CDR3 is CASSYGAGVQSPLHF. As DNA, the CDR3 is TGTGCCAGCAGTTACGGGGCAGGGGTTCAGTCACCCCTCCACTTT.

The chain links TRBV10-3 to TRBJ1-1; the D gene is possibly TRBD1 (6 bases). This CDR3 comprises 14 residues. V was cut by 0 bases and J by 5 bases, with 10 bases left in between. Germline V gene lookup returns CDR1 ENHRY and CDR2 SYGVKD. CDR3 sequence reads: CAISESRGGTEAFF. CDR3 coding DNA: TGTGCCATCAGTGAGTCGAGGGGGGGTACTGAAGCTTTCTTT.

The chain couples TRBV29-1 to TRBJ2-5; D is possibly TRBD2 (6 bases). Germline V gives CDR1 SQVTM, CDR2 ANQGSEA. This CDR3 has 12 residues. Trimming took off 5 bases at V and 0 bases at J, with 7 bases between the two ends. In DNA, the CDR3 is TGCAGCGTTCTAGCGAACCAAGAGACCCAGTACTTC. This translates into CSVLANQETQYF.